This T cell receptor (beta chain) was retrieved from a study of blood T cell repertoires in COVID-19. Looking at the study overall: Acute and convalescent COVID-19 samples came from the United States, Italy and Spain.

Clinical history reported by participants formed the basis on which cohorts were assigned. The study counted Cohort 3 donors as recovered given two negative PCRs, clearance, or symptom resolution. Assay: immunoSEQ multiplex PCR; the TCRdb copy retains only in-frame clones and omits some. The sample carries a few hundred thousand clones, approximately 88% recorded once. Germline V gene sequence: CDR1 PRHDT, CDR2 FYEKMQ (reference sequence). V gave up 2 bases and J gave up 5 bases; unmatched junction bases: 8. The CDR3 totals 15 residues. The receptor was derived from a young woman who had recovered from COVID-19. Sequencing input: PBMCs or T cells enriched from blood (not recorded which). The V and J genes are TRBV13 and TRBJ2-7; TRBD1 agrees at 8 bases. The CDR3 protein is CASSLRTGSSNEQYF. CDR3 bases: TGTGCCAGCAGCTTACGGACAGGGTCCAGCAACGAGCAGTACTTC.